This TCR beta chain comes out of a study of human T cells and chemical hapten exposure. Study context: Patients received weekly diphenylcyclopropenone doses to the scalp throughout the approximately 25-week study. Patches with 0.01% DPC went on the upper back, and the tests were read at 6 days.

The time point: patch test 1, 2 weeks after DPC sensitization. This sample's treatment: therapeutic diphenylcyclopropenone sensitization with weekly scalp DPC. TCRdb reanalysed the RACE reads using MiXCR and keeps one entry per CDR3 protein. Among 180,000 or so distinct CDR3 sequences, about a fifth were seen once, and the ten largest hold approximately 6.7%. Trimming removed 1 base from V and 4 bases from J, with 16 bases in between. The CDR3 spans 15 residues. The germline gives CDR1 SQVTM, CDR2 ANQGSEA. The TCR originated in a woman in her fifties or sixties with alopecia areata. Some clones in this sample may be carry-over from other donors' samples. This rearrangement joins TRBV29-1 to TRBJ1-1; tentatively, D is TRBD1 (6 bases). Source: whole blood, taken in connection with sensitization to the hapten diphenylcyclopropenone (DPC). The CDR3 DNA follows: TGCAGCGTTGAAGGTCCTGAGGGGGTCCCCACTGAAGCTTTCTTT. Encoded protein: CSVEGPEGVPTEAFF.